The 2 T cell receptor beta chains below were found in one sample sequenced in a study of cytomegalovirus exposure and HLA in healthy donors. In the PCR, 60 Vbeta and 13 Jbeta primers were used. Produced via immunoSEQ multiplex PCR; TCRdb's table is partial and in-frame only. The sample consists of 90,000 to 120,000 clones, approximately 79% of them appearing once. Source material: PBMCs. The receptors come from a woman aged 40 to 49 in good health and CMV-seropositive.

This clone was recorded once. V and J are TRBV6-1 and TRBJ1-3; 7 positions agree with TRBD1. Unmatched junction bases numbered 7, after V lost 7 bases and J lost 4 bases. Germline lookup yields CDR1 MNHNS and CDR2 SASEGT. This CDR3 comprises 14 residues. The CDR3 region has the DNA TGTGCCAGCAATCAGGGGGTCGGAGGAAACACCATATATTTT. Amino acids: CASNQGVGGNTIYF.

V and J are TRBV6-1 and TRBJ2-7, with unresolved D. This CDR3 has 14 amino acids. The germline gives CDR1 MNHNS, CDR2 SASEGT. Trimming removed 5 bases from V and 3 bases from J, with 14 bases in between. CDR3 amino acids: CASSPPIKLYEQYF. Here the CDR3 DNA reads TGTGCCAGCAGTCCACCCATAAAGCTCTACGAGCAGTACTTC.